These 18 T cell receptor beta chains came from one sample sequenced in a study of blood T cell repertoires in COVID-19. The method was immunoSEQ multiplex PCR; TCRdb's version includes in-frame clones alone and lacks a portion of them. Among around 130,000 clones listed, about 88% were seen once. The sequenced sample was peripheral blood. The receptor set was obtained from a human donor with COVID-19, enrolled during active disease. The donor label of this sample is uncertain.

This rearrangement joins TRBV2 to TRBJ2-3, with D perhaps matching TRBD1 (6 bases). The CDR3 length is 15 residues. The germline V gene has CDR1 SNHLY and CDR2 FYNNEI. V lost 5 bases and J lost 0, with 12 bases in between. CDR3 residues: CASSQGPGSTDTQYF. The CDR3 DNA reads TGTGCCAGCAGTCAGGGGCCTGGGAGCACAGATACGCAGTATTTT.

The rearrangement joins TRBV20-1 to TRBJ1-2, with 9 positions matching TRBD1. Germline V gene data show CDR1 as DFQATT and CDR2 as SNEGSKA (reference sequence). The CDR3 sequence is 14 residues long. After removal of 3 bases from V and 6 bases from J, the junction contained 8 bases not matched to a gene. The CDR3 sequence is CSASSGQGSHGYTF. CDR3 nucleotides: TGCAGTGCTAGTTCGGGACAGGGTTCGCATGGCTACACCTTC.

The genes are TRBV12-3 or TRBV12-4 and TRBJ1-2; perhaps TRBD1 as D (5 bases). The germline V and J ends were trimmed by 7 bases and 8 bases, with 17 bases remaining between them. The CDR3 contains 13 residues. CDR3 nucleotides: TGTGCCAGCACTACGGGACTCACCAGGGGCTACACCTTC. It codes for CASTTGLTRGYTF.

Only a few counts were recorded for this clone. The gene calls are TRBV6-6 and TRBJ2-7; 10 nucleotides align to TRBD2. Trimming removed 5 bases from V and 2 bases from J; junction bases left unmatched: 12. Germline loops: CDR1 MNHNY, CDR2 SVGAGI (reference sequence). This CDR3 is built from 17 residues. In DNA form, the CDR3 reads TGTGCCAGCAGTCTCTCTTTAGGGCTAGCGGGAGCCTACGAGCAGTACTTC. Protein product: CASSLSLGLAGAYEQYF.

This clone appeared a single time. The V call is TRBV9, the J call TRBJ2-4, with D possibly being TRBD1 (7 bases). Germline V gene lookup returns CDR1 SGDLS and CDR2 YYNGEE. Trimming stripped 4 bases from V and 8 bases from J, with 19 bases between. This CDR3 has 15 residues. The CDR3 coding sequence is TGTGCCAGCAGCCCCAACCTCGACAGGGAGGACATTCAGTACTTC. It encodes CASSPNLDREDIQYF. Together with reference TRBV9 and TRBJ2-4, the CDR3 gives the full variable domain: DSGVTQTPKHLITATGQRVTLRCSPRSGDLSVYWYQQSLDQGLQFLIQYYNGEERAKGNILERFSAQQFPDLHSELNLSSLELGDSALYFCASSPNLDREDIQYFGAGTRLSVL.

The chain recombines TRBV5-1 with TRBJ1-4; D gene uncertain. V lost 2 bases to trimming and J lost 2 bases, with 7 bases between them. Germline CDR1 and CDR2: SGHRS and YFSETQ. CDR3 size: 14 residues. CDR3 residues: CASSFTRTNEKLFF. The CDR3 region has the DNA TGCGCCAGCAGCTTTACTAGGACTAATGAAAAACTGTTTTTT.

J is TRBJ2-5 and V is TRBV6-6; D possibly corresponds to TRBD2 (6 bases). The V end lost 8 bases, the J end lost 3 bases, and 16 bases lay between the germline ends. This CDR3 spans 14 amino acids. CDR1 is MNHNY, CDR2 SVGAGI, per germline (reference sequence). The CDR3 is CASSREEVEETQYF. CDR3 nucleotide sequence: TGTGCCAGCTCGAGGGAGGAGGTAGAAGAGACCCAGTACTTC.

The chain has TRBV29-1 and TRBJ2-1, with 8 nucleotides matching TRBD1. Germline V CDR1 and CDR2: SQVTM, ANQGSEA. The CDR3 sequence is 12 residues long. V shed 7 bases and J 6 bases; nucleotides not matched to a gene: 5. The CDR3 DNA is TGCAGCGCCCAGGGGGCGCCCAATGAGCAGTTCTTC. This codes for CSAQGAPNEQFF.

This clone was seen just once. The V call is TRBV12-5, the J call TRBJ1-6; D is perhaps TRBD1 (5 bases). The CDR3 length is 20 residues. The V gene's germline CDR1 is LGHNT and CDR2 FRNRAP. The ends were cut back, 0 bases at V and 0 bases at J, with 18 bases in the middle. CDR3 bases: TGTGCTAGTGGTTTGGTAGGTCAACAGGTCATCGCCTCCTATAATTCACCCCTCCACTTT. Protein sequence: CASGLVGQQVIASYNSPLHF.

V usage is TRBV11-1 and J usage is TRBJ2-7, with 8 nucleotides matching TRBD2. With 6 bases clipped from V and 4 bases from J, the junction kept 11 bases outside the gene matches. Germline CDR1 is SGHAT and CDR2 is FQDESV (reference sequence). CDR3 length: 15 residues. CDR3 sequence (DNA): TGTGCCAGCAGTTCGAACGGCGGGGGGAGGTACGAGCAGTACTTC. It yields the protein CASSSNGGGRYEQYF.

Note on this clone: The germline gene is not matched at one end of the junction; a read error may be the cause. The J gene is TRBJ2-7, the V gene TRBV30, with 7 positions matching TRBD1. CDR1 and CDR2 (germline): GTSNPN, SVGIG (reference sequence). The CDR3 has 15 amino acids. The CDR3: CAWSLLGDSSYVQYF. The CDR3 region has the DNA TGTGCCTGGAGTCTTTTAGGGGACAGCTCCTACGTGCAGTACTTC. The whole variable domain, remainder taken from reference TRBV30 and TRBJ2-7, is SQTIHQWPATLVQPVGSPLSLECTVEGTSNPNLYWYRQAAGRGLQLLFYSVGIGQISSEVPQNLSASRPQDRQFILSSKKLLLSDSGFYLCAWSLLGDSSYVQYFGPGTRLTVT.

The CDR3 here is CASSGTGAIIYGYTF. The CDR3 region has the DNA TGCGCCAGCAGTGGGACAGGGGCGATAATCTATGGCTACACCTTC. This chain connects TRBV10-2 to TRBJ1-2; 9 bases are shared with TRBD1. V was clipped by 4 bases and J by 4 bases; unmatched bases: 7. The CDR3 has 15 amino acids. CDR1 and CDR2 (germline): WSHSY, SAAADI.

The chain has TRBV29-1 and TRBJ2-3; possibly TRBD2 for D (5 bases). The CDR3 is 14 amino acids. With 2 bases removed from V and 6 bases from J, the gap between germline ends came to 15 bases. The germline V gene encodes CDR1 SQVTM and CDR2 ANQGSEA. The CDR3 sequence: CSVEFASILDTQYF. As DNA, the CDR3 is TGCAGCGTTGAATTTGCTAGCATCCTCGATACGCAGTATTTT.

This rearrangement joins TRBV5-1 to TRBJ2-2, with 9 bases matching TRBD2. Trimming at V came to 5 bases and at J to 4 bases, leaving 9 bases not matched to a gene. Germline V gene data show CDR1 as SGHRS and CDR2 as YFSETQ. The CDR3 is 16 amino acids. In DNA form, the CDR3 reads TGCGCCAGCAGTACCGCGGGGGGGCCCGGCACCGGGGAGCTGTTTTTT. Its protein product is CASSTAGGPGTGELFF.

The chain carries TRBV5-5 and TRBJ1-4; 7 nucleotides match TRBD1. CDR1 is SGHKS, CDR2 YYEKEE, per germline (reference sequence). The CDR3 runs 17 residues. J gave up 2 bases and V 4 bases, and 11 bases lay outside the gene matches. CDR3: CASSRTGPTGTNEKLFF. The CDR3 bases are TGTGCCAGCAGCCGGACAGGTCCCACGGGGACTAATGAAAAACTGTTTTTT.

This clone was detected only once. The CDR3 spells CADRASGRAGTQYF. The CDR3 region has the DNA TGTGCCGACCGAGCCAGCGGGAGGGCAGGTACGCAGTATTTT. The V call is TRBV2, the J call TRBJ2-3, with 10 bases matching TRBD2. Germline CDR1 SNHLY, CDR2 FYNNEI. V lost 11 bases and J lost 8; bases outside the gene matches: 13. The CDR3 sequence is 14 residues long.

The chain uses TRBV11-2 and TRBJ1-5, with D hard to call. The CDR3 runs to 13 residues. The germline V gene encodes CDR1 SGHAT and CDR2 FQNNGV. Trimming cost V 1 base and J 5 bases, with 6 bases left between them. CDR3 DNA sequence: TGTGCCAGCAGCTTAGGAACAGATCAGCCCCAGCATTTT. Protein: CASSLGTDQPQHF.

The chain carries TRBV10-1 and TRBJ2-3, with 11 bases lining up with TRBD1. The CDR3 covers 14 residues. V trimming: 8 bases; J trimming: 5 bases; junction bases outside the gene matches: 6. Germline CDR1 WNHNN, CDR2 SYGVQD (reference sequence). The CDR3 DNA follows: TGCGCCAGCGGAGGACAGGGGGCCGGAGATACGCAGTATTTT. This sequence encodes CASGGQGAGDTQYF.